Only one count was recorded for the clone carrying this T cell receptor (beta chain). The antigen remains undetermined. The record originates from a study of blood T cells in healthy people across ages. Study-wide results and caveats: Donor CMV status was unknown, possibly confounding expanded clonotype changes.

The V end lost 2 bases, the J end lost 8 bases, and 10 bases lay between the germline ends. The CDR3 runs 13 residues. Germline assignment: CDR1 SGHTA and CDR2 FQGNSA. Through a sample-barcoded 5' primer and a J-beta primer mix, a second PCR was run for roughly 6 to 11 cycles. TCRdb reanalysed the 5' RACE reads using MiXCR and keeps one entry per CDR3 protein. The table has roughly 730,000 distinct CDR3 sequences, roughly 56% seen once. The study recruited healthy Caucasian donors from Russia who were aged about 6 to 90. Researchers isolated at least 6 million PBMCs per sample. Material for sequencing was blood. The rearrangement joins TRBV7-2 to TRBJ2-1, with a tentative D call TRBD1 (5 bases). The sequence was obtained from a man in his forties in good health. The CDR3 loop is CASSLFLGDEQFF. CDR3 sequence (DNA): TGTGCCAGCAGCTTATTTCTAGGGGATGAGCAGTTCTTC.